This TCR beta chain derives from a study of cytomegalovirus exposure and HLA in healthy donors (dated by TCRdb to between 2016 and 2019). Turning to the overall study: A later analysis indicated that the 95 to 150 validation repertoires were generated on the platform also employed for the 670 or so repertoires of the first cohort. The study was designed to test whether signatures of past pathogen exposure could be identified by cataloging public T cell receptors. High-throughput TCR immunosequencing, statistical association of individual TCRs with disease status, and machine learning were combined to predict cytomegalovirus infection status. Along with the roughly 610-subject first cohort, a separate validation cohort of 120 different subjects was used. Study-level results and caveats: A later analysis lacked HLA typing for the validation cohort, so it scored co-occurrence in that cohort across all 120 or so repertoires. According to the authors, the approach could potentially be generalized to other disease states and immunological phenotypes. The classifier was reported to diagnose cytomegalovirus status with high specificity and sensitivity in both the original cohort and the validation cohort. Subsequent analysis determined that TCRs grouped into clusters in the first cohort also showed a tendency toward co-occurrence across the roughly 110 validation repertoires, and about 94% of cluster scores exceeded 0. The study listed approximately 150 TCR beta chains as associated with cytomegalovirus. Three of the identified cytomegalovirus-associated TCR beta chains were confirmed in vitro to be specific for cytomegalovirus antigens. Most TCR sequences were observed very rarely across donors, whereas some public TCRs were present in many individuals.

On this clone: Its specific antigen is unknown. No quality values exist for individual bases; no much larger clone is one base distant.

Separate from the roughly 700-subject first cohort, the validation cohort of 90 to 150 subjects was the group to which the donors belonged. The library relied on the immunoSEQ multiplex PCR assay. The authors processed their data as follows. A statistical classification framework was built to diagnose cytomegalovirus status from the catalog of TCR beta chain sequences. TCRdb holds this immuneACCESS table with in-frame rearrangements only. Some clones are missing; in checked studies, unresolved V genes explain under half, and the rest has no known cause. That table gives V, J and clone size, and the DNA gave D and trimming. The sample table shows 200,000 to 250,000 clones, and approximately 80% are seen once. In total, the top ten clones hold more than 12% of the sample. Per the germline V gene, SQVTM is the CDR1 and ANQGSEA is the CDR2. The CDR3 spans 14 residues, from the cysteine through the phenylalanine. The only DNA kept is the CDR3, 42 bases in frame from the first base. V lost 4 bases and J lost 8 bases; the stretch between them is 17 bases long.

Sequencing was done on a sample of PBMCs. The receptor was derived from a woman in her thirties in good health and CMV-seropositive. Here the chain combines TRBV29-1 and TRBJ1-4, with a tentative D gene TRBD1 over 5 matching bases. The CDR3 protein sequence reads: CSVAIRAWGEKLFF. The DNA is as follows: TGCAGCGTTGCCATCAGGGCCTGGGGGGAAAAACTGTTTTTT.